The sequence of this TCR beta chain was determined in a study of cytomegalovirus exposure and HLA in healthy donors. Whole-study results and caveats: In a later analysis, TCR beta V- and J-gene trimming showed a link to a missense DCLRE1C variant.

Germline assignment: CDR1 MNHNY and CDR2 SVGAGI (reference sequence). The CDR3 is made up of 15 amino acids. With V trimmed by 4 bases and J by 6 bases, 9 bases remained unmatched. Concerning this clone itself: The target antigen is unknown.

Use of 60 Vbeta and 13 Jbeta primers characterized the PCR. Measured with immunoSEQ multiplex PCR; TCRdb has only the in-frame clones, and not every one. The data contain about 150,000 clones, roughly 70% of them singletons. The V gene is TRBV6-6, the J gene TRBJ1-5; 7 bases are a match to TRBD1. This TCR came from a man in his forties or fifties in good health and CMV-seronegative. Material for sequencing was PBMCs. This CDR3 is CASSSRAQGGQPQHF. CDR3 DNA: TGTGCCAGCAGTTCCCGGGCCCAGGGGGGTCAGCCCCAGCATTTT.